Following are 32 T cell receptor beta chains from one sample sequenced in a study of T cell repertoires in cytomegalovirus infection. TCRdb re-derived calls from the reads in MiXCR, one entry per CDR3 protein. The repertoire holds 550,000 to 700,000 distinct CDR3 sequences, with around two fifths as singletons. Which antigens these TCRs recognize remains unknown. The specimen comprised cultured PBMCs, sampled from culture after CMV antigen stimulation. The receptor source for this set is a human donor in good health (CMV status not recorded). Some clones in this sample may be carry-over from other donors' samples.

In this sample, this clonotype turned up a few times. DNA of the CDR3: TGTGCCAGCAGGCTGGGGGGGACCAATCAGCCCCAGCATTTT. The encoded protein is CASRLGGTNQPQHF. The rearrangement uses TRBV28 and TRBJ1-5; maybe TRBD1 (5 bases). Looked up from germline, CDR1 is MDHEN and CDR2 is SYDVKM. The CDR3 extends over 14 amino acids. The germline V and J ends were trimmed by 6 bases and 3 bases, with 12 bases remaining between them.

There are a few counts of this clonotype. The J gene is TRBJ2-3, the V gene TRBV12-3 or TRBV12-4; D ambiguous. The CDR3 runs 13 residues. Between the trimmed V and J ends, which lost 7 bases and 7 bases, there was a span of 15 bases. This CDR3 reads CASTPGSPYTQYF. Written as DNA, the CDR3 is TGTGCCAGCACCCCCGGTTCTCCTTATACGCAGTATTTT.

The sample holds a few counts of this clonotype. The rearrangement joins TRBV6-2 or TRBV6-3 to TRBJ1-1; a weak D match, TRBD1 (6 bases). This CDR3 contains 15 residues. V was clipped by 5 bases and J by 1 base, with 14 bases between them. Germline CDR1 is MNHEY and CDR2 is SVGEGT. CDR3 sequence reads: CASSPLPGQNTEAFF. As DNA, the CDR3 is TGTGCCAGCAGTCCCCTCCCGGGACAGAACACTGAAGCTTTCTTT.

This clonotype has more than one count but fewer than ten. CDR3 in amino acids: CATSSPAHYGYTF. The CDR3 bases are TGTGCCACCAGCTCTCCCGCGCACTATGGCTACACCTTC. V gene TRBV15 combines with J gene TRBJ1-2, with D unresolved. V was clipped by 5 bases and J by 3 bases, with 10 bases between them. This CDR3 is 13 amino acids long. Germline CDR1 reads LNHNV; CDR2 reads YYDKDF (reference sequence).

The chain couples TRBV7-6 to TRBJ1-2; tentatively, D is TRBD1 (6 bases). Per the germline V gene, CDR1 is SGHVS and CDR2 is FNYEAQ. The CDR3 length is 13 residues. Trimming removed 2 bases from V and 6 bases from J, with 10 bases in between. CDR3 nucleotides: TGTGCCAGCAGCTTAACAGGGTTAAATGGCTACACCTTC. Translation gives CASSLTGLNGYTF.

This clonotype has a handful of counts. The chain couples TRBV7-2 to TRBJ2-7; no clear D. V lost 4 bases and J 3 bases, leaving 13 bases between the germline ends. The CDR3 is made up of 14 amino acids. Germline lookup yields CDR1 SGHTA and CDR2 FQGNSA. CDR3: CASSSVGWNYEQYF. The CDR3 region has the DNA TGTGCCAGCAGCTCGGTCGGTTGGAACTACGAGCAGTACTTC.

In its sample, this clonotype was seen once. This chain connects TRBV18 to TRBJ1-1; TRBD1 might be the D (6 bases). Germline lookup yields CDR1 KGHSH and CDR2 LQKENI. The CDR3 extends over 14 amino acids. The V and J ends lost 1 base and 4 bases respectively, with 10 bases between them. The CDR3 coding sequence is TGTGCCAGCTCACCACGGGGGCCCAGCACTGAAGCTTTCTTT. Translated, it gives CASSPRGPSTEAFF. The full variable domain, in which reference TRBV18 and TRBJ1-1 provide the parts outside the CDR3, is NAGVMQNPRHLVRRRGQEARLRCSPMKGHSHVYWYRQLPEEGLKFMVYLQKENIIDESGMPKERFSAEFPKEGPSILRIQQVVRGDSAAYFCASSPRGPSTEAFFGQGTRLTVV.

This clonotype was seen only a few times. The CDR3 region is CASSTRELDKTQYF. CDR3 in DNA: TGTGCCAGCAGCACACGGGAGCTCGATAAGACCCAGTACTTC. The V gene is TRBV7-8, the J gene TRBJ2-5, with D possibly being TRBD2 (6 bases). Germline CDR1 and CDR2: SGHVS and FQNEAQ. With 5 bases removed from V and 6 bases from J, the gap between germline ends came to 16 bases. The CDR3 is made up of 14 amino acids. The whole variable domain, filled in from reference TRBV7-8 and TRBJ2-5, reads GAGVSQSPRYKVAKRGQDVALRCDPISGHVSLFWYQQALGQGPEFLTYFQNEAQLDKSGLPSDRFFAERPEGSVSTLKIQRTQQEDSAVYLCASSTRELDKTQYFGPGTRLLVL.

This rearrangement joins TRBV19 to TRBJ1-5, with TRBD1 matching 10 bases. Germline CDR1 is LNHDA and CDR2 is SQIVND (reference sequence). This CDR3 contains 16 residues. The V gene end was trimmed by 5 bases and the J gene end by 7 bases; junction bases not matched to a gene: 11. In DNA, the CDR3 is TGTGCCAGTAGTCCCCTGGACAGGGGGTCTCGGCAGCCCCAGCATTTT. It translates to CASSPLDRGSRQPQHF.

The chain couples TRBV6-2 or TRBV6-3 to TRBJ2-7; D gene ambiguous. The CDR3 has 15 amino acids. Germline V gives CDR1 MNHEY, CDR2 SVGEGT. V gave up 2 bases and J gave up 7 bases, with 18 bases separating them. CDR3 in amino acids: CASSYLKRRTGEQYF. CDR3 nucleotide sequence: TGTGCCAGCAGTTACCTCAAGAGGCGGACGGGTGAGCAGTACTTC.

The rearrangement uses TRBV19 and TRBJ2-1, with 7 bases identical to TRBD2. This CDR3 spans 15 amino acids. Germline CDR1 is LNHDA and CDR2 is SQIVND (reference sequence). The junction had 7 bases not matched to a gene; V was cut back by 3 bases and J by 5 bases. CDR3 coding DNA: TGTGCCAGTAGTATTGGACTAGGAGCTAACAATGAGCAGTTCTTC. Translation gives CASSIGLGANNEQFF.

This chain joins TRBV20-1 and TRBJ2-1; a possible D gene is TRBD2 (6 bases). CDR3 length equals 17 residues. V was clipped by 0 bases and J by 7 bases, with 22 bases between them. Looked up from germline, CDR1 is DFQATT and CDR2 is SNEGSKA (reference sequence). For the CDR3, the DNA is TGCAGTGCTAGAGATCCGGGGGACCCTTATATGGGGAATGAGCAGTTCTTC. Its translation: CSARDPGDPYMGNEQFF.

The chain links TRBV7-2 to TRBJ1-5; D ambiguous. Per germline, CDR1 SGHTA and CDR2 FQGNSA. The germline V and J ends were trimmed by 4 bases and 6 bases, with 10 bases remaining between them. The CDR3 consists of 13 residues. CDR3 residues: CASSSQERQPQHF. CDR3 nucleotide sequence: TGTGCCAGCAGCTCCCAAGAGCGTCAGCCCCAGCATTTT. The full variable domain, completed using reference TRBV7-2 and TRBJ1-5, is GAGVSQSPSNKVTEKGKDVELRCDPISGHTALYWYRQSLGQGLEFLIYFQGNSAPDKSGLPSDRFSAERTGGSVSTLTIQRTQQEDSAVYLCASSSQERQPQHFGDGTRLSIL.

This chain links TRBV3-1 with TRBJ1-6; weak D call: TRBD1 (6 bases). Germline V gene data show CDR1 as LGHDT and CDR2 as YNNKEL (reference sequence). The CDR3 has 14 amino acids. V dropped 4 bases and J dropped 8 bases, with 12 bases sitting between them. The DNA of the CDR3 is TGTGCCAGCAGCCGCGGGACATACGATTCACCCCTCCACTTT. It specifies CASSRGTYDSPLHF.

This clonotype was seen a few times. The CDR3 here is CASSPFMAGGQFF. CDR3 nucleotide sequence: TGTGCCAGCAGCCCCTTTATGGCGGGAGGCCAGTTCTTC. This chain links TRBV7-2 with TRBJ2-1; 8 bases line up with TRBD2. CDR1 is SGHTA, CDR2 FQGNSA, per germline. V lost 5 bases to trimming and J lost 13 bases; unmatched junction nucleotides: 10. CDR3 size: 13 residues. The full variable domain, with the rest looked up from reference TRBV7-2 and TRBJ2-1, is GAGVSQSPSNKVTEKGKDVELRCDPISGHTALYWYRQSLGQGLEFLIYFQGNSAPDKSGLPSDRFSAERTGGSVSTLTIQRTQQEDSAVYLCASSPFMAGGQFFGPGTRLTVL.

V usage is TRBV2 and J usage is TRBJ1-5; 7 bases map to TRBD1. Germline V lookup: CDR1 SNHLY, CDR2 FYNNEI. The ends lost 2 bases at V and 5 bases at J; junction bases unmatched: 3. The CDR3 loop spans 14 amino acids. The DNA of the CDR3 is TGTGCCAGCAGTGAATGGGACAGCGATCAGCCCCAGCATTTT. Its translation is CASSEWDSDQPQHF.

The chain carries TRBV4-1 and TRBJ1-5; D unresolved. Germline CDR1 reads MGHRA; CDR2 reads YSYEKL. The CDR3 has 17 residues. V lost 4 bases and J 2 bases, leaving 18 bases between the germline ends. In DNA, the CDR3 is TGCGCCAGCAGCCGGCTCGGGCCATTCCTTGGCAATCAGCCCCAGCATTTT. Translating gives CASSRLGPFLGNQPQHF.

This clonotype was seen a single time. The genes are TRBV11-2 and TRBJ1-1; D unresolved. CDR3 length: 15 amino acids. Germline CDR1 is SGHAT and CDR2 is FQNNGV. V dropped 4 bases and J dropped 1 base, with 13 bases sitting between them. The CDR3, as DNA: TGTGCCAGCAGCTCCTGGGAGGCGAGGAACACTGAAGCTTTCTTT. It translates to CASSSWEARNTEAFF.

The chain combines TRBV7-2 with TRBJ2-2; perhaps TRBD1 as D (5 bases). Germline V gene lookup returns CDR1 SGHTA and CDR2 FQGNSA. Trimming cost V 5 bases and J 6 bases, with 10 bases left between them. The CDR3 has 13 amino acids. In DNA, the CDR3 is TGTGCCAGCAGCCAGACAGCCCCCGGGGAGCTGTTTTTT. Its protein product is CASSQTAPGELFF.

This clonotype was detected only a few times. J is TRBJ2-3 and V is TRBV6-6, with D perhaps TRBD2 (5 bases). CDR3 size: 14 residues. CDR1 is MNHNY and CDR2 is SVGAGI in the germline V gene (reference sequence). V lost 5 bases and J 10 bases, leaving 19 bases between the germline ends. CDR3 residues: CASSSRAPGSAQYF. In nucleotides, the CDR3 is TGTGCCAGCAGTAGCCGGGCCCCAGGTAGCGCGCAGTATTTT.

This clonotype appeared a few times. The gene calls are TRBV18 and TRBJ2-1; TRBD2 aligns across 8 bases. V dropped 6 bases and J dropped 4; count of bases not matched to a gene: 11. The CDR3 has 16 residues. The V gene's germline CDR1 is KGHSH and CDR2 LQKENI. CDR3 loop: CASSRSGSWVYNEQFF. The CDR3 DNA reads as TGTGCCAGCTCCCGGAGCGGGAGTTGGGTATACAATGAGCAGTTCTTC.

This clonotype has only a few counts. This chain links TRBV7-2 with TRBJ2-1, with 8 bases identical to TRBD1. The ends lost 1 base at V and 2 bases at J; junction bases unmatched: 4. Per germline, CDR1 SGHTA and CDR2 FQGNSA. CDR3 size: 16 residues. DNA of the CDR3: TGTGCCAGCAGCTTAGTGGCAGGGGGCGCCTACAATGAGCAGTTCTTC. Its protein is CASSLVAGGAYNEQFF.

This clonotype has ten or more counts. V is TRBV7-2 and J is TRBJ1-1; a possible D gene is TRBD1 (6 bases). Germline V CDR1 and CDR2: SGHTA, FQGNSA. The CDR3 runs 17 residues. V gave up 5 bases and J gave up 6 bases, with 25 bases separating them. The CDR3 DNA is TGTGCCAGCAGCCCGTCGACAGGAGCGCTCTCTCTCGCTGAAGCTTTCTTT. Protein sequence: CASSPSTGALSLAEAFF. Full variable domain (rest looked up from reference TRBV7-2 and TRBJ1-1): GAGVSQSPSNKVTEKGKDVELRCDPISGHTALYWYRQSLGQGLEFLIYFQGNSAPDKSGLPSDRFSAERTGGSVSTLTIQRTQQEDSAVYLCASSPSTGALSLAEAFFGQGTRLTVV.

V is TRBV5-5 and J is TRBJ1-3, with D unresolved. Trimming took off 3 bases at V and 0 bases at J, with 16 bases between the two ends. The germline CDR1 and CDR2 sequences are SGHKS and YYEKEE (reference sequence). The CDR3 is 17 residues long. CDR3 sequence (DNA): TGTGCCAGCAGCTCGAGCGATGACGGATACTCTGGAAACACCATATATTTT. This codes for CASSSSDDGYSGNTIYF.

The V gene is TRBV11-2, the J gene TRBJ2-7, with D perhaps matching TRBD2 (5 bases). The CDR3 has 16 amino acids. Germline CDR1 is SGHAT and CDR2 is FQNNGV. The germline V and J ends were trimmed by 4 bases and 0 bases, with 16 bases remaining between them. CDR3 bases: TGTGCCAGCAGCTCCACCTACCGGGAAGGCTCCTACGAGCAGTACTTC. It encodes CASSSTYREGSYEQYF. The full variable domain, in which reference TRBV11-2 and TRBJ2-7 provide the parts outside the CDR3, is EAGVAQSPRYKIIEKRQSVAFWCNPISGHATLYWYQQILGQGPKLLIQFQNNGVVDDSQLPKDRFSAERLKGVDSTLKIQPAKLEDSAVYLCASSSTYREGSYEQYFGPGTRLTVT.

The chain employs TRBV7-2 and TRBJ2-1; D gene unclear. CDR1 SGHTA and CDR2 FQGNSA come from the germline V gene. This CDR3 is built from 17 residues. Trimming cost V 5 bases and J 3 bases, with 20 bases left between them. CDR3 in amino acids: CASSPEMSDWIYNEQFF. CDR3 nucleotide sequence: TGTGCCAGCAGCCCCGAAATGAGCGATTGGATCTACAATGAGCAGTTCTTC.

The rearrangement uses TRBV7-2 and TRBJ2-1, with D uncertain. The length of the CDR3 is 13 residues. V was pared by 6 bases and J by 2 bases, with 8 bases between. Germline CDR1 SGHTA, CDR2 FQGNSA. In DNA form, the CDR3 reads TGTGCCAGCAGGGACCGTCCCTACAATGAGCAGTTCTTC. It codes for CASRDRPYNEQFF.

This clonotype has more than one count but fewer than ten. V usage is TRBV11-2 and J usage is TRBJ1-3; D is unresolved. Germline V gene data show CDR1 as SGHAT and CDR2 as FQNNGV. The CDR3 contains 13 residues. Between the trimmed V and J ends, which lost 5 bases and 9 bases, there was a span of 14 bases. The CDR3 sequence: CASSLPRDRTIYF. For the CDR3, the DNA is TGTGCCAGCAGCCTACCCCGGGATCGCACCATATATTTT.

The gene calls are TRBV28 and TRBJ2-4; no firm D call. Trimming shortened V by 2 bases and J by 1 base, and 27 bases separated the two germline ends. CDR3 length equals 21 residues. Germline V gene sequence: CDR1 MDHEN, CDR2 SYDVKM. DNA for the CDR3: TGTGCCAGCAGTTTAGGCCTCCGGCCACAATCACCCTTAGGCGCCAAAAACATTCAGTACTTC. Its protein product is CASSLGLRPQSPLGAKNIQYF.

The chain couples TRBV9 to TRBJ1-2; D is possibly TRBD1 (5 bases). V lost 0 bases, J lost 4 bases, and 13 bases lay in between. Per the germline V gene, CDR1 is SGDLS and CDR2 is YYNGEE. CDR3 length: 15 amino acids. The CDR3 DNA sequence: TGTGCCAGCAGCGTAGTTGGTGGGGGTCCCTATGGCTACACCTTC. It specifies CASSVVGGGPYGYTF. The full variable domain, its missing parts supplied by reference TRBV9 and TRBJ1-2, is DSGVTQTPKHLITATGQRVTLRCSPRSGDLSVYWYQQSLDQGLQFLIQYYNGEERAKGNILERFSAQQFPDLHSELNLSSLELGDSALYFCASSVVGGGPYGYTFGSGTRLTVV.

The chain joins TRBV19 to TRBJ1-5; D ambiguous. V lost 3 bases and J 8 bases, leaving 11 bases between the germline ends. CDR3 size: 13 residues. Germline values: CDR1 LNHDA, CDR2 SQIVND (reference sequence). The chain's CDR3 is CASSMSGFKPQHF. In DNA, the CDR3 is TGTGCCAGTAGTATGTCCGGATTCAAGCCCCAGCATTTT.

V gene TRBV7-9 combines with J gene TRBJ2-5; possible D gene TRBD1, 8 bases. The CDR3 is 15 amino acids. Germline CDR1 SEHNR, CDR2 FQNEAQ (reference sequence). Trimming left V 3 bases short and J 4 bases short, with 15 bases between. CDR3 loop: CASSFMTGEGETQYF. The CDR3 DNA is TGTGCCAGCAGCTTCATGACAGGGGAGGGAGAGACCCAGTACTTC.